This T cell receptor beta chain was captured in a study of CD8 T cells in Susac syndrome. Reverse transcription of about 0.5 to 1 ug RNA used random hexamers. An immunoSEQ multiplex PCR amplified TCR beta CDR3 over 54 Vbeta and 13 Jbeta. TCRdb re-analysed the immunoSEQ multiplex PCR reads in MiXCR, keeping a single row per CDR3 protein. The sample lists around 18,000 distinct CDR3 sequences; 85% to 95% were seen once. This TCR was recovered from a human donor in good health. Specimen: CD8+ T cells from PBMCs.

The CDR3 DNA follows: TGTGCCAGCAGTTTAGACAGGGAAGGGTACGAGCAGTACTTC. As protein: CASSLDREGYEQYF. The chain joins TRBV28 to TRBJ2-7, with 7 bases that match TRBD1. The CDR3 spans 14 residues. CDR1 is MDHEN, CDR2 SYDVKM, per germline. Trimming cost V 2 bases and J 4 bases; bases outside gene matches: 5.